This is a list of T cell receptor beta chains from one sample in a study of chemoradiotherapy in HPV16-positive cancers. Produced via immunoSEQ multiplex PCR; TCRdb's table is partial and in-frame only. The repertoire includes about 32,000 clones, approximately 88% of them detected once, and roughly 4.5% sits in the top ten. The specimen comprised blood, sampled from a patient who underwent chemoradiotherapy. The receptor source for this set is a human donor with HPV-associated anogenital cancer. Both conserved end residues are part of each CDR3. Fields, in order: clone size, D gene, J gene, V gene, CDR3 DNA, CDR3 protein. The D gene is left open where the match is weak. A clone size is listed for some rows: how often the clone was seen (once, few, many), or a class if it is expanded.

>few|.|TRBJ1-1|TRBV6-1
TGTGCCAATCAGGGGCCCGGAGTCGAAGCTTTCTTT
CANQGPGVEAFF
>.|.|TRBJ2-3|TRBV27
TGTGCCAGCAGTCCCTCCAACACAGATACGCAGTATTTT
CASSPSNTDTQYF
>.|TRBD2|TRBJ2-3|TRBV18
TGTGCCAGCTCACCATCATCGGGAGGCACCACAGATACGCAGTATTTT
CASSPSSGGTTDTQYF
>.|.|TRBJ1-2|TRBV7-3
TGTGCCAGCAGCTCCCGGACTGGGTATGGCTACACCTTC
CASSSRTGYGYTF
>.|.|TRBJ2-7|TRBV13
TGTGCCAGCAGCCTCCCGGGCAGCTACGAGCAGTACTTC
CASSLPGSYEQYF
>.|.|TRBJ2-2|TRBV11-3
TGTGCCAGCAGCCCGGCGGTAGGGGGGTATACCGGGGAGCTGTTTTTT
CASSPAVGGYTGELFF
>.|.|TRBJ2-5|TRBV5-1
TGCGCCAGCAGCTTGGCCCAAGAGACCCAGTACTTC
CASSLAQETQYF
>.|.|TRBJ1-6|TRBV9
TGTGCCAGCAGCCCGATGAACTCTAATTCACCCCTCCACTTT
CASSPMNSNSPLHF
>.|.|TRBJ2-3|TRBV28
TGTGCCAGCACCGATCGGAGCACAGATACGCAGTATTTT
CASTDRSTDTQYF
>once|.|TRBJ1-4|TRBV29-1
TGCAGCGTTCTCCGGGAAAAACTGTTTTTT
CSVLREKLFF
>.|TRBD1|TRBJ1-1|TRBV7-6
TGTGCCAGCAGCGGCCGGGACAGGGGATACACTGAAGCTTTCTTT
CASSGRDRGYTEAFF
>.|TRBD2|TRBJ2-3|TRBV6-5
TGTGCCAGCAGTTCTCTAGCGGGCACTAGCACAGATACGCAGTATTTT
CASSSLAGTSTDTQYF
>.|.|TRBJ2-5|TRBV6-5
TGTGCCAGCAGTTACGGTCCAGAGACCCAGTACTTC
CASSYGPETQYF
>.|.|TRBJ2-1|TRBV18
TGTGCCAGCTCACCATTCGCTAATGAGCAGTTCTTC
CASSPFANEQFF
>once|.|TRBJ1-2|TRBV25-1
TGTGCCAGCAGTGAATTGTGGGGGGCCGGTGGCTACACCTTC
CASSELWGAGGYTF
>.|TRBD2|TRBJ2-1|TRBV27
TGTGCCAGCAGTTCCTCTTTAGCGGGCTCCTACAATGAGCAGTTCTTC
CASSSSLAGSYNEQFF
>.|.|TRBJ1-3|TRBV19
TGTGCCAGTATCGACTCGAAAGTCCGAGGAAACACCATATATTTT
CASIDSKVRGNTIYF
>.|.|TRBJ1-1|TRBV4-1
TGCGCCAGCAGCCGGATCAACATAGAGAACACTGAAGCTTTCTTT
CASSRINIENTEAFF
>few|TRBD1|TRBJ1-2|TRBV5-1
TGCGCCAGCAGCTTGGGCCCGGGACAGAGCTATGGCTACACCTTC
CASSLGPGQSYGYTF
>.|.|TRBJ1-2|TRBV10-1
TGCGCCAGCAGTGACCGCTATGGCTACACCTTC
CASSDRYGYTF
>.|.|TRBJ2-3|TRBV9
TGTGCCAGCAGCGTAGACCAAGCAGTTCTCACAGATACGCAGTATTTT
CASSVDQAVLTDTQYF
>.|TRBD1|TRBJ1-4|TRBV5-8
TGTGCCAGCAGCCGCGGGACAGGGCGAATCAATGAAAAACTGTTTTTT
CASSRGTGRINEKLFF
>.|.|TRBJ2-1|TRBV21-1
TGTGCCAGTCGGGGCAGGAGCTCCTACAATGAGCAGTTCTTC
CASRGRSSYNEQFF
>.|.|TRBJ1-6|TRBV6-6
TGTGCCAGCATCCTCGGGACCTCCGATTCACCCCTCCACTTT
CASILGTSDSPLHF
>.|TRBD1|TRBJ2-1|TRBV28
TGTGCCAGCAGTTCGACAGGGATGCTATACAATGAGCAGTTCTTC
CASSSTGMLYNEQFF
>once|TRBD1|TRBJ2-3|TRBV29-1
TGCAGCGTTGAACGCGGACAGGGGGATTTAGATACGCAGTATTTT
CSVERGQGDLDTQYF
>.|TRBD2|TRBJ2-3|TRBV30
TGTGCCTTCTCACCCCCTGGACTAGCGGGGGGGAGCACAGATACGCAGTATTTT
CAFSPPGLAGGSTDTQYF
>.|.|TRBJ2-7|TRBV18
TGTGCCAGCTCGGGGATTGTGGGGGACTCCTACGAGCAGTACTTC
CASSGIVGDSYEQYF
>.|.|TRBJ2-5|TRBV6-1
TGTGCCAGCAGTGAAGAAGGATCGACCCGAGAGACCCAGTACTTC
CASSEEGSTRETQYF
>.|TRBD1|TRBJ1-2|TRBV30
TGTGCCTGGAGGGGACAGGGGGCGTGGGGCTACACCTTC
CAWRGQGAWGYTF
>.|.|TRBJ2-7|TRBV5-6
TGTGCCAGCAGCTTGGCACAGTTATACGAGCAGTACTTC
CASSLAQLYEQYF
>few|TRBD1|TRBJ1-2|TRBV7-3
TGTGCCAGCAGCTTACGGCCTGGGGACAGCTATGGCTACACCTTC
CASSLRPGDSYGYTF
>.|TRBD1|TRBJ2-7|TRBV2
TGTGCCAGCAGTGAGGGGACAGTCTTTGACGAGCAGTACTTC
CASSEGTVFDEQYF
>.|.|TRBJ1-1|TRBV11-2
TGTGCCAGCAGCTTAGGCCATGGGACTAACACTGAAGCTTTCTTT
CASSLGHGTNTEAFF
>.|TRBD1|TRBJ1-5|TRBV28
TGTGCCAGCAGAACAGGGGGCTCTCAGCCCCAGCATTTT
CASRTGGSQPQHF
>.|TRBD1|TRBJ1-1|TRBV4-2
TGTGCCAGCAGCCAGGGACAGGGGGCGGACACTGAAGCTTTCTTT
CASSQGQGADTEAFF
>.|.|TRBJ2-7|TRBV10-2
TGCGCCAGCAGTGAGTCACGGGACTACGAGCAGTACTTC
CASSESRDYEQYF
>.|.|TRBJ1-4|TRBV5-6
TGTGCCAGCAGCTGGGGGTGGAATGAAAAACTGTTTTTT
CASSWGWNEKLFF
>.|TRBD1|TRBJ2-7|TRBV27
TGTGCCAGCAGTTTAGACAGGGAGCGATCCGAGCAGTACTTC
CASSLDRERSEQYF
>.|.|TRBJ1-2|TRBV21-1
TGTGCCAGCAGCAAATGTCATGGGGGCAGCTATGGCTACACCTTC
CASSKCHGGSYGYTF
>once|.|TRBJ1-2|TRBV7-2
TGTGCCAGCAGCTCCTCCGGGACGTTTAACTATGGCTACACCTTC
CASSSSGTFNYGYTF
>.|TRBD1|TRBJ1-1|TRBV7-6
TGTGCCAGCAGCCCCCGACAGGGGACTGAAGCTTTCTTT
CASSPRQGTEAFF
>once|.|TRBJ1-2|TRBV5-6
TGTGCCAGCAGCTTGTCCAACTATGGCTACACCTTC
CASSLSNYGYTF
>.|.|TRBJ2-5|TRBV10-3
TGTGCCATCAGTGGTTCCGGCACTTTTGAGACCCAGTACTTC
CAISGSGTFETQYF
>.|.|TRBJ2-7|TRBV4-1
TGCGCCAGCAGCCGAACCCGGGACTCCTACGAGCAGTACTTC
CASSRTRDSYEQYF
>once|.|TRBJ1-2|TRBV28
TGTGCCAGCAGCTCCCACAACAGGGCAAACCCCTATGGCTACACCTTC
CASSSHNRANPYGYTF
>.|TRBD1|TRBJ2-2|TRBV5-1
TGCGCCAGCAGCAGGGGGACAGTGAACACCGGGGAGCTGTTTTTT
CASSRGTVNTGELFF
>.|TRBD1|TRBJ1-6|TRBV7-9
TGTGCCAGCAGCCAGCAGACAGGGGGCAATTCACCCCTCCACTTT
CASSQQTGGNSPLHF
>.|.|TRBJ1-6|TRBV21-1
TGTGCCAGCAGCAAAGTTCCGGGTCCCTATAATTCACCCCTCCACTTT
CASSKVPGPYNSPLHF
>few|.|TRBJ1-2|TRBV2
TGTGCCAGCACCCGGGACACGATCAACTATGGCTACACCTTC
CASTRDTINYGYTF
>.|.|TRBJ2-7|TRBV30
TGTGCCTGGAGCCGTCAAACGGGGGAGCAGTACTTC
CAWSRQTGEQYF
>.|.|TRBJ1-6|TRBV19
TGTGCCAGTAGGGACAGCCGTAATTCACCCCTCCACTTT
CASRDSRNSPLHF
>few|.|TRBJ2-2|TRBV5-1
TGCGCCAGCAGCTTGTTCGGGGAGCTGTTTTTT
CASSLFGELFF
>.|.|TRBJ1-2|TRBV4-1
TGCGCCAGCAGCCAAGACCCCTCCCCGGGCAGTAACTATGGCTACACCTTC
CASSQDPSPGSNYGYTF
>.|.|TRBJ1-1|TRBV16
TGTGCCAGCAGCCAATCCCAGGTTAATACTGAAGCTTTCTTT
CASSQSQVNTEAFF
>.|.|TRBJ2-1|TRBV30
TGTGCCTGGAGAGATAGGAGAGGGGATGAGCAGTTCTTC
CAWRDRRGDEQFF
>.|TRBD1|TRBJ2-7|TRBV5-8
TGTGCCAGCCGGACGGACAGGGGGCTCTACGAGCAGTACTTC
CASRTDRGLYEQYF
>.|TRBD1|TRBJ1-4|TRBV10-3
TGTGCCATCAGTGAGTCCGGGACAGGGGGTGAAAAACTGTTTTTT
CAISESGTGGEKLFF